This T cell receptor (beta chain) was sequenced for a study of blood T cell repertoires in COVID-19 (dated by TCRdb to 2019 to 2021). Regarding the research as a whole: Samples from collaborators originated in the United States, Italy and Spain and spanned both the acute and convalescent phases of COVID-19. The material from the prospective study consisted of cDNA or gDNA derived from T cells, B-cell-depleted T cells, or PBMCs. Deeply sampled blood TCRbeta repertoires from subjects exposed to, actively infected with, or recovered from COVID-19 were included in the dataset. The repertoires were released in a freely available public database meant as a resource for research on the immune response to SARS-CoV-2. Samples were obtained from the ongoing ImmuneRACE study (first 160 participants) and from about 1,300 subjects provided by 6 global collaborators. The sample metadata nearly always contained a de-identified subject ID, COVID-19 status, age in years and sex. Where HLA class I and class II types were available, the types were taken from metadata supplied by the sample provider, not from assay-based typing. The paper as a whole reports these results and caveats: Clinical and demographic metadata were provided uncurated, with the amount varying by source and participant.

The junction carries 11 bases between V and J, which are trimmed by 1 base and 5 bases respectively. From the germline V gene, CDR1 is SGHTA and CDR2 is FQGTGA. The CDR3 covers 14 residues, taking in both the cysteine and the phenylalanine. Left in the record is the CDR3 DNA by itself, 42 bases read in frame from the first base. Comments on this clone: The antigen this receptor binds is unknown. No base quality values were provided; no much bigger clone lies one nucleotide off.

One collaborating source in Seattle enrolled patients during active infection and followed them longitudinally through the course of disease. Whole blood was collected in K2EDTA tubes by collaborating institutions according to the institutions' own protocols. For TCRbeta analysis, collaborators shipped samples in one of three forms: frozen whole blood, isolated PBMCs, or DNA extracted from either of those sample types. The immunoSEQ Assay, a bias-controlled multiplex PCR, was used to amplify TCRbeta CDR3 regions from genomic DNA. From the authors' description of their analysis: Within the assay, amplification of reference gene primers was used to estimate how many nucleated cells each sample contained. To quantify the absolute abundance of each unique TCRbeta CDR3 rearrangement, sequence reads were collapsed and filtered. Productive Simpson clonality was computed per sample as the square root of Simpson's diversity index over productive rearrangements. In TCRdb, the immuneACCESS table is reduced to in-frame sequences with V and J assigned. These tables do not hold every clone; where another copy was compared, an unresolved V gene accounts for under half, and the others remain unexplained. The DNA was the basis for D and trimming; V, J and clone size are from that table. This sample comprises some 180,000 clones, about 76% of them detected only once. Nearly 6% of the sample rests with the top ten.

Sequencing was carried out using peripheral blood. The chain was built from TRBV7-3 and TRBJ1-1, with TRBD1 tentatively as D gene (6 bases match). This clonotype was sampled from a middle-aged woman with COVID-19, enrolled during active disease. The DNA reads TGTGCCAGCAGCTTAATGGAAGGGGGTACTGAAGCTTTCTTT. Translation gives CASSLMEGGTEAFF.